The rows below give T cell receptor beta chains drawn from one sample of a study of response to subunit inactivated influenza vaccine. A single record per CDR3 protein comes from TCRdb applying MiXCR to the RT-PCR reads. Of hundreds of thousands of distinct CDR3 sequences listed, roughly 8.2% are singletons. Sequenced material: PBMCs from blood, taken around 25 months after vaccination. Receptors were obtained from a man between 50 and 75 years old who received an inactivated influenza vaccine. The CDR3 runs from the conserved cysteine through the conserved F or W. The order of the fields is J gene, clone size, D gene, V gene, CDR3 protein, CDR3 DNA. A D gene is named only where the DNA matches it firmly. Clone size, where shown, is once, few, many, or a class for clones that have expanded.

J: TRBJ2-7; size: many; D: NA; V: TRBV7-9; CDR3: CASSPEPLSSSYEQYF; DNA: TGTGCCAGCAGCCCCGAACCGTTGTCTTCCTCCTACGAGCAGTACTTC
J: TRBJ1-3; size: NA; D: NA; V: TRBV5-6; CDR3: CASSLGYNTIYF; DNA: TGTGCCAGCAGCTTGGGATACAACACCATATATTTT
J: TRBJ2-5; size: few; D: TRBD1; V: TRBV7-2; CDR3: CASSLGWDSVETQYF; DNA: TGTGCCAGCAGCTTAGGGTGGGACAGCGTGGAGACCCAGTACTTC
J: TRBJ2-2; size: NA; D: TRBD1; V: TRBV9; CDR3: CASSESFTGTGVTGELFF; DNA: TGTGCCAGCAGCGAATCATTTACCGGGACAGGGGTTACCGGGGAGCTGTTTTTT
J: TRBJ2-7; size: NA; D: NA; V: TRBV2; CDR3: CASSPSEISEQYF; DNA: TGTGCCAGCAGTCCCAGCGAGATAAGCGAGCAGTACTTC
J: TRBJ1-6; size: many; D: TRBD1; V: TRBV5-1; CDR3: CASSAGTGFWNSPLHF; DNA: TGCGCCAGCAGCGCGGGGACAGGGTTTTGGAATTCACCCCTCCACTTT
J: TRBJ2-1; size: few; D: TRBD2; V: TRBV29-1; CDR3: CSVLRGGAEQFF; DNA: TGCAGCGTGCTCCGGGGGGGAGCTGAGCAGTTCTTC
J: TRBJ2-2; size: few; D: NA; V: TRBV18; CDR3: CASSPRRDTLTGELFF; DNA: TGTGCCAGCTCACCCCGCCGGGACACCCTAACCGGGGAGCTGTTTTTT
J: TRBJ2-1; size: NA; D: NA; V: TRBV7-6; CDR3: CASSLGGENEQFF; DNA: TGTGCCAGCAGCTTAGGAGGAGAGAATGAGCAGTTCTTC
J: TRBJ2-4; size: many; D: TRBD1; V: TRBV4-3; CDR3: CASSQDGQGVTKNIQYF; DNA: TGCGCCAGCAGCCAAGATGGACAGGGGGTAACCAAAAACATTCAGTACTTC
J: TRBJ1-5; size: NA; D: TRBD1; V: TRBV20-1; CDR3: CSARGDRGSQPQHF; DNA: TGCAGTGCTAGAGGAGACAGGGGGAGTCAGCCCCAGCATTTT
J: TRBJ2-5; size: many; D: TRBD2; V: TRBV20-1; CDR3: CSEFSGGRETQYF; DNA: TGCAGTGAATTCTCGGGGGGGCGAGAGACCCAGTACTTC
J: TRBJ2-7; size: NA; D: TRBD1; V: TRBV14; CDR3: CASSRDRQGRQYF; DNA: TGTGCCAGCAGCCGGGACCGACAGGGGAGACAGTACTTC
J: TRBJ1-4; size: few; D: NA; V: TRBV11-2; CDR3: CASSLNKGNEKLFF; DNA: TGTGCCAGCAGCTTAAATAAGGGTAATGAAAAACTGTTTTTT
J: TRBJ2-3; size: few; D: TRBD2; V: TRBV5-6; CDR3: CASSRPGLDTDTQYF; DNA: TGTGCCAGCAGCAGACCGGGACTAGACACAGATACGCAGTATTTT
J: TRBJ1-2; size: few; D: TRBD1; V: TRBV20-1; CDR3: CSASPGQGINYGYTF; DNA: TGCAGTGCTTCTCCGGGACAGGGTATAAACTATGGCTACACCTTC
J: TRBJ2-7; size: NA; D: TRBD2; V: TRBV5-1; CDR3: CASSQGLALYEQYF; DNA: TGCGCCAGCAGCCAGGGACTAGCGTTGTACGAGCAGTACTTC